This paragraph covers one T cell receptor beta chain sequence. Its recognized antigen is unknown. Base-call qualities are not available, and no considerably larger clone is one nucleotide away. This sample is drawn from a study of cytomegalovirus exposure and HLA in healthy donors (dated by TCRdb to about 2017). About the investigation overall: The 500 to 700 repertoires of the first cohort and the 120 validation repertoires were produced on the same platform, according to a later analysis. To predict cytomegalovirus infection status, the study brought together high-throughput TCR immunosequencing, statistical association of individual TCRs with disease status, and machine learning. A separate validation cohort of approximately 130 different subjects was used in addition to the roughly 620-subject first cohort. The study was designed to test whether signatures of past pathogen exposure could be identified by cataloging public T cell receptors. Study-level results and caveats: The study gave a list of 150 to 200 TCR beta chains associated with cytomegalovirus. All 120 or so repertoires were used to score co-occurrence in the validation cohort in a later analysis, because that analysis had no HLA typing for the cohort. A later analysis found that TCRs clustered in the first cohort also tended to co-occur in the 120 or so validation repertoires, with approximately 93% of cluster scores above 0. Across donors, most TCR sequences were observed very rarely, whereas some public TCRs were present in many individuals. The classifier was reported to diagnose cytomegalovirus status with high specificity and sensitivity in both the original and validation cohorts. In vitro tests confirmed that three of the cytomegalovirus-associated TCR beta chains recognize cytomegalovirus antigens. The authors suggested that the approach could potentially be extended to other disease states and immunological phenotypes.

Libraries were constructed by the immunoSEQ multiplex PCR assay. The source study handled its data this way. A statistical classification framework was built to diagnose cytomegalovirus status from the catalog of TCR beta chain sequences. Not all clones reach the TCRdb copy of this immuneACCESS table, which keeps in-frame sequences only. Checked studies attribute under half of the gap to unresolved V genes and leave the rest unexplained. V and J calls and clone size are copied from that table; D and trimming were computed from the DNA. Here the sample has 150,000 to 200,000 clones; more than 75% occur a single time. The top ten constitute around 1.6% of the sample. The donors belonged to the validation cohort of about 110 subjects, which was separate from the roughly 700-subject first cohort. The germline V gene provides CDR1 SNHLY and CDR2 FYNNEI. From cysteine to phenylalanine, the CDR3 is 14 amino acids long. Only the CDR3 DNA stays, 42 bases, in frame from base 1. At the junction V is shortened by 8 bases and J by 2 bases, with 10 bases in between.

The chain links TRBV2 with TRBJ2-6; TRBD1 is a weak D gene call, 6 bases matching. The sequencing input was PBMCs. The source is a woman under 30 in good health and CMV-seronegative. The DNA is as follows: TGTGCCAGCGGACAGTCTGCTGGGGCCAACGTCCTGACTTTC. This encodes CASGQSAGANVLTF.